The 28 T cell receptor beta chains listed next were all sequenced from one sample in a study of response to subunit inactivated influenza vaccine. TCRdb recomputed calls from the RT-PCR reads with MiXCR, one row per CDR3 protein. This sample has about 500,000 distinct CDR3 sequences, with 15% to 20% found just once. This material consisted of CD4+ T cells sorted from PBMCs, taken roughly 24 months after vaccination. The receptors stem from a man aged 45-69 years who received an inactivated influenza vaccine.

This clonotype was seen many times. The chain is built from TRBV20-1 and TRBJ2-7; the D gene is possibly TRBD1 (5 bases). Germline-derived CDR1 and CDR2 are DFQATT and SNEGSKA (reference sequence). The CDR3 is 15 residues long. The V gene lost 1 base and the J gene lost 2 bases, with 15 bases spanning the gap. CDR3 sequence (DNA): TGCAGTGCTAGAGCGTACAGGACGGAGACCTACGAGCAGTACTTC. This translates into CSARAYRTETYEQYF.

This clonotype was seen a handful of times. The rearrangement links TRBV5-6 to TRBJ2-1, with D possibly TRBD1 on 6 matching bases. Between the trimmed V and J ends, which lost 6 bases and 3 bases, there was a span of 16 bases. There are 15 residues in the CDR3. Germline-derived CDR1 and CDR2 are SGHDT and YYEEEE. CDR3 in amino acids: CASTPDRNNYNEQFF. Here the CDR3 DNA reads TGTGCCAGCACCCCAGACAGGAATAACTACAATGAGCAGTTCTTC.

Concerning this clonotype: A junction end diverges from the germline sequence, so it may reflect a read error. The chain has TRBV5-6 and TRBJ2-2, with no clear D. The germline V gene has CDR1 SGHDT and CDR2 YYEEEE. This CDR3 is 17 amino acids long. The CDR3 sequence is CAGSLAIYAGPTGELFF. The CDR3, as DNA: TGTGCCGGCAGCTTGGCTATTTACGCCGGGCCCACCGGGGAGCTGTTTTTT.

The chain employs TRBV5-5 and TRBJ2-7; D call uncertain. The length of the CDR3 is 14 residues. V was pared by 1 base and J by 1 base, with 9 bases between. Looked up from germline, CDR1 is SGHKS and CDR2 is YYEKEE (reference sequence). The CDR3 bases are TGTGCCAGCAGCTTGCAAATGGGGTCCTACGAGCAGTACTTC. Protein: CASSLQMGSYEQYF.

This clonotype was counted only a few times. This chain links TRBV20-1 with TRBJ2-5; unclear D gene. Per germline, CDR1 DFQATT and CDR2 SNEGSKA (reference sequence). V dropped 1 base and J dropped 2 bases, with 11 bases sitting between them. The CDR3 runs 14 residues. CDR3 DNA sequence: TGCAGTGCTAGAGCAGTCACATTTCAAGAGACCCAGTACTTC. This translates into CSARAVTFQETQYF.

This clonotype was recorded a few times. The chain carries TRBV20-1 and TRBJ1-5; no firm D call. This CDR3 spans 17 amino acids. The V end lost 0 bases, the J end lost 6 bases, and 21 bases lay between the germline ends. Germline V gives CDR1 DFQATT, CDR2 SNEGSKA (reference sequence). DNA of the CDR3: TGCAGTGCTAGAGATGAAAAAGGGAGGGCCTCCTTTCAGCCCCAGCATTTT. It yields the protein CSARDEKGRASFQPQHF.

The chain is built from TRBV7-9 and TRBJ1-2, with D maybe TRBD1 (6 bases). The V gene lost 6 bases and the J gene lost 7 bases, with 15 bases spanning the gap. Per the germline V gene, CDR1 is SEHNR and CDR2 is FQNEAQ (reference sequence). This CDR3 has 13 amino acids. This chain's CDR3 is CASSSGQKGGYTF. CDR3 bases: TGTGCCAGCAGTTCCGGACAGAAAGGTGGCTACACCTTC.

This clonotype has a handful of counts. This chain joins TRBV12-3 or TRBV12-4 and TRBJ1-2; D is possibly TRBD1 (6 bases). The CDR3 totals 15 residues. V was shortened by 3 bases and J by 6 bases, with 17 bases between the two germline ends. CDR3 in DNA: TGTGCCAGCAGTTTTTTAAGGGGGGGAGGGAATGGCTACACCTTC. Its translation is CASSFLRGGGNGYTF.

The chain joins TRBV4-3 to TRBJ1-1; no firm D call. Germline CDR1 and CDR2: LGHNA and YSLEER. V dropped 1 base and J dropped 6 bases, with 12 bases sitting between them. There are 14 residues in the CDR3. In nucleotides, the CDR3 is TGCGCCAGCAGCCAAGGTGGCTATGAGGCTGAAGCTTTCTTT. Its protein product is CASSQGGYEAEAFF.

This clonotype occurred once. The V gene is TRBV7-2, the J gene TRBJ2-7; 7 bases match TRBD1. Per the germline V gene, CDR1 is SGHTA and CDR2 is FQGNSA. With V trimmed by 5 bases and J by 4 bases, 8 bases remained unmatched. This CDR3 comprises 14 residues. The DNA of the CDR3 is TGTGCCAGCAGCCGTCCGACAGGGAGTTACGAGCAGTACTTC. This sequence encodes CASSRPTGSYEQYF.

The chain is built from TRBV7-3 and TRBJ2-1; TRBD2 might be the D (6 bases). The CDR3 loop spans 12 amino acids. Trimming left V 0 bases short and J 9 bases short, with 6 bases between. Per the germline V gene, CDR1 is SGHTA and CDR2 is FQGTGA. CDR3 bases: TGTGCCAGCAGCTTAACGGAGGGTGAGCAGTTCTTC. Protein: CASSLTEGEQFF.

The chain links TRBV12-3 or TRBV12-4 to TRBJ2-1; 10 nucleotides match TRBD2. With 6 bases clipped from V and 3 bases from J, the junction kept 5 bases outside the gene matches. The CDR3 loop spans 15 amino acids. The CDR3 region is CASSLSGRVYNEQFF. The DNA of the CDR3 is TGTGCCAGCAGCCTCAGCGGGAGGGTCTACAATGAGCAGTTCTTC.

This clonotype has at least ten counts. This sequence joins TRBV14 and TRBJ1-1; D is perhaps TRBD1 (5 bases). The CDR3 has 14 residues. Trimming removed 3 bases at V and 1 base at J, with 9 bases between. Per germline, CDR1 SGHDN and CDR2 FVKESK. In DNA, the CDR3 is TGTGCCAGCAGCCACCAGGGCTGGAACACTGAAGCTTTCTTT. This sequence encodes CASSHQGWNTEAFF.

As regards this clonotype: A single base separates this from a much larger clone, so it may be a read error. The V and J genes are TRBV7-2 and TRBJ2-7; weak D call: TRBD1 (6 bases). Trimming removed 3 bases from V and 6 bases from J, with 15 bases in between. The CDR3 contains 14 residues. The V gene's germline CDR1 is SGHTA and CDR2 FQGNSA. CDR3 region: CASSLSTGRGEQYF. The CDR3 DNA is TGTGCCAGCAGCTTGTCAACCGGCAGGGGCGAGCAGTACTTC.

This clonotype occurred a few times. This chain joins TRBV28 and TRBJ2-5, with a weak D call TRBD2 (5 bases). The V and J ends lost 9 bases and 3 bases respectively, with 17 bases between them. The germline V gene encodes CDR1 MDHEN and CDR2 SYDVKM. This CDR3 has 14 residues. CDR3 amino acids: CASQTYEGKETQYF. CDR3 sequence (DNA): TGTGCCAGTCAAACCTACGAGGGAAAAGAGACCCAGTACTTC.

This clonotype has a handful of counts. This chain links TRBV7-9 with TRBJ1-1, with D maybe TRBD1 (5 bases). This CDR3 region has 15 residues. Trimming took off 1 base at V and 0 bases at J, with 9 bases between the two ends. Germline V gene sequence: CDR1 SEHNR, CDR2 FQNEAQ (reference sequence). The CDR3 protein is CASSLGRAMNTEAFF. As DNA, the CDR3 is TGTGCCAGCAGCTTAGGCAGGGCGATGAACACTGAAGCTTTCTTT.

V gene TRBV4-2 combines with J gene TRBJ2-3; 8 nucleotides agree with TRBD2. Germline V gene lookup returns CDR1 LGHNA and CDR2 YNFKEQ. CDR3 length: 15 residues. The junction had 4 bases not matched to a gene; V was cut back by 2 bases and J by 3 bases. In DNA form, the CDR3 reads TGTGCCAGCAGCCAACGCGGGGGGATTACAGATACGCAGTATTTT. Translating gives CASSQRGGITDTQYF.

This chain links TRBV20-1 with TRBJ1-5; D not resolved. V lost 1 base, J lost 6 bases, and 4 bases lay in between. The germline CDR1 and CDR2 sequences are DFQATT and SNEGSKA (reference sequence). The CDR3 covers 11 residues. CDR3 loop: CSARAGQPQHF. The CDR3 coding sequence is TGCAGTGCTAGAGCCGGTCAGCCCCAGCATTTT.

This rearrangement joins TRBV5-4 to TRBJ2-2, with no clear D. With 4 bases removed from V and 4 bases from J, the gap between germline ends came to 14 bases. This CDR3 is 15 amino acids long. Germline CDR1 SGHNT, CDR2 YYREEE (reference sequence). In nucleotides, the CDR3 is TGTGCCAGCAGCCTCGATGCGGTTCGCACCGGGGAGCTGTTTTTT. This gives the protein CASSLDAVRTGELFF.

This chain joins TRBV20-1 and TRBJ1-2, with no clear D. V lost 0 bases to trimming and J lost 4 bases, with 12 bases between them. CDR3 size: 14 residues. The germline V gene has CDR1 DFQATT and CDR2 SNEGSKA (reference sequence). This CDR3 is CSARDLQHFYGYTF. The CDR3, as DNA: TGCAGTGCTAGAGATTTACAACACTTCTATGGCTACACCTTC.

The rearrangement uses TRBV20-1 and TRBJ2-3; 7 nucleotides line up with TRBD1. CDR3 length: 14 amino acids. The germline gives CDR1 DFQATT, CDR2 SNEGSKA (reference sequence). J lost 3 bases, V lost 7 bases, and 10 bases had no gene match. The CDR3, as DNA: TGCAGTGAGAGGGGGCCCCAGAGGACAGATACGCAGTATTTT. Amino acids: CSERGPQRTDTQYF.

There are many counts of this clonotype. This sequence joins TRBV5-6 and TRBJ2-2, with no clear D. The CDR3 extends over 12 amino acids. In germline, CDR1 is SGHDT, CDR2 YYEEEE. Between the trimmed V and J ends, which lost 4 bases and 4 bases, there was a span of 5 bases. In DNA, the CDR3 is TGTGCCAGCAGCAACCCCACCGGGGAGCTGTTTTTT. As protein: CASSNPTGELFF.

This clonotype was found a few times. The chain employs TRBV20-1 and TRBJ2-1; D is perhaps TRBD1 or TRBD2 (5 bases each). The CDR3 runs to 17 residues. CDR1 DFQATT and CDR2 SNEGSKA come from the germline V gene (reference sequence). Trimming shortened V by 0 bases and J by 1 base, and 16 bases separated the two germline ends. The CDR3 is CSARDGGGRASYNEQFF. As DNA, the CDR3 is TGCAGTGCTAGAGATGGGGGTGGGCGGGCTTCCTACAATGAGCAGTTCTTC.

The chain couples TRBV27 to TRBJ2-7; D is ambiguous. The V gene's germline CDR1 is MNHEY and CDR2 SMNVEV (reference sequence). CDR3 size: 13 residues. The ends were cut back, 3 bases at V and 6 bases at J, with 12 bases in the middle. In DNA, the CDR3 is TGTGCCAGCAGTTTCCGGACGGGCGCCGAGCAGTACTTC. Amino acids: CASSFRTGAEQYF.

Note on this clonotype: This CDR3 fails to terminate in the conserved phenylalanine or tryptophan, so it likely reflects a read error. V gene TRBV12-3 or TRBV12-4 combines with J gene TRBJ2-1, with D uncertain. The CDR3 sequence is 13 residues long. V lost 1 base, J lost 4 bases, and 5 bases lay in between. CDR3 region: CASSLGLYNEQFS. The CDR3 bases are TGTGCCAGCAGTTTAGGGCTATACAATGAGCAGTTCTCC.

The chain uses TRBV7-2 and TRBJ2-1; D is perhaps TRBD1 (5 bases). There are 15 residues in the CDR3. V was pared by 1 base and J by 6 bases, with 13 bases between. Germline CDR1 and CDR2: SGHTA and FQGNSA. The CDR3 here is CASSLEGFSINEQFF. The CDR3, as DNA: TGTGCCAGCAGCTTAGAGGGGTTCTCTATCAATGAGCAGTTCTTC.

The DNA of the CDR3 is TGTGCCATCCCTCCCAGAGGGGGGCCCGGAGATACGCAGTATTTT. Translation gives CAIPPRGGPGDTQYF. The chain is built from TRBV7-9 and TRBJ2-3; either TRBD1 or TRBD2 may fit D (6 bases each). Trimming removed 10 bases from V and 5 bases from J, with 22 bases in between. This CDR3 is 15 amino acids long. Germline V lookup: CDR1 SEHNR, CDR2 FQNEAQ (reference sequence).

The chain is built from TRBV20-1 and TRBJ2-2; 9 bases agree with TRBD2. Germline CDR1 DFQATT, CDR2 SNEGSKA (reference sequence). V lost 6 bases, J lost 1 base, and 3 bases stayed unmatched. This CDR3 has 14 residues. Here the CDR3 DNA reads TGCAGTGCCCAAGCGGGGGGGAACACCGGGGAGCTGTTTTTT. This gives the protein CSAQAGGNTGELFF.